The 18 T cell receptor beta chains below come from one sample, sequenced in a study of blood T cell repertoires in COVID-19. Only in-frame clones appear in the TCRdb table, and some are missing; sequencing was by immunoSEQ multiplex PCR. The table records 120,000 to 150,000 clones, about 87% of them present only once. Sequencing input: peripheral blood. The source is a human donor with COVID-19, enrolled during active disease. The donor label of this sample is uncertain.

The genes are TRBV24-1 and TRBJ2-3; tentatively, D is TRBD1 (6 bases). V was cut by 4 bases and J by 2 bases, with 15 bases left in between. CDR3 size: 16 residues. The germline V gene has CDR1 KGHDR and CDR2 SFDVKD. The DNA of the CDR3 is TGTGCCACCAGTGAGTCAGGGGCTTCTTCCACAGATACGCAGTATTTT. Its translation is CATSESGASSTDTQYF.

The CDR3 reads CASSSLGQGNQPQHF. The CDR3, as DNA: TGTGCCAGCAGTTCGTTGGGACAGGGGAATCAGCCCCAGCATTTT. This chain connects TRBV6-5 to TRBJ1-5, with TRBD1 matching over 10 bases. V was clipped by 4 bases and J by 4 bases; unmatched bases: 4. The germline V gene encodes CDR1 MNHEY and CDR2 SVGAGI. The CDR3 has 15 amino acids.

The chain joins TRBV11-2 to TRBJ2-2, with D unclear. The CDR3 runs 14 residues. Per the germline V gene, CDR1 is SGHAT and CDR2 is FQNNGV. Trimming took off 1 base at V and 1 base at J, with 4 bases between the two ends. The CDR3 sequence: CASSLVGNTGELFF. CDR3 in DNA: TGTGCCAGCAGCTTAGTCGGGAACACCGGGGAGCTGTTTTTT.

V is TRBV11-3 and J is TRBJ2-7; D gene ambiguous. CDR3 length equals 14 residues. From germline, CDR1 is SGHNT and CDR2 YENEEA. V lost 3 bases, J lost 4 bases, and 13 bases lay in between. The CDR3 protein is CASSFGLIDYEQYF. The CDR3 DNA is TGTGCCAGCAGCTTCGGGTTGATTGATTACGAGCAGTACTTC. Based on the CDR3 plus reference TRBV11-3 and TRBJ2-7, the full variable domain is EAGVVQSPRYKIIEKKQPVAFWCNPISGHNTLYWYLQNLGQGPELLIRYENEEAVDDSQLPKDRFSAERLKGVDSTLKIQPAELGDSAVYLCASSFGLIDYEQYFGPGTRLTVT.

The genes are TRBV6-5 and TRBJ1-2, with TRBD1 matching over 9 bases. CDR3 length: 14 amino acids. CDR1 and CDR2 from the germline V gene are MNHEY and SVGAGI. V was pared by 3 bases and J by 6 bases, with 5 bases of the junction left unmatched. The CDR3 reads CASSYRGTGNGYTF. As DNA, the CDR3 is TGTGCCAGCAGTTATAGAGGGACAGGGAATGGCTACACCTTC.

The chain employs TRBV5-1 and TRBJ1-1; the match to TRBD1 covers 10 bases. The CDR3 is made up of 16 amino acids. Germline V lookup: CDR1 SGHRS, CDR2 YFSETQ. J was trimmed by 1 base and V by 4 bases; bases with no gene match: 7. The CDR3 DNA follows: TGCGCCAGCAGCCCTGAGACAGGGGGCTCGAACACTGAAGCTTTCTTT. Translated, it gives CASSPETGGSNTEAFF.

This chain connects TRBV5-1 to TRBJ2-7, with D possibly matching TRBD1 (5 bases). The CDR3 is made up of 15 amino acids. Per the germline V gene, CDR1 is SGHRS and CDR2 is YFSETQ. V lost 1 base, J lost 1 base, and 12 bases lay in between. The CDR3 loop reads CASSLTAGASYEQYF. CDR3 DNA: TGCGCCAGCAGCTTGACGGCTGGGGCGTCCTACGAGCAGTACTTC.

This clone was detected once. Other nucleotide sequences in the sample specify the same CDR3. The chain combines TRBV6-5 with TRBJ1-1; 8 bases are shared with TRBD1. The V segment lost 5 bases and the J segment 5 bases; nucleotides outside the gene matches: 7. Germline V gene lookup returns CDR1 MNHEY and CDR2 SVGAGI. The CDR3 runs to 14 residues. CDR3 nucleotide sequence: TGTGCCAGCAGTCTGGACAGGGATGATACTGAAGCTTTCTTT. Translation gives CASSLDRDDTEAFF.

This clone was observed a single time. This chain joins TRBV4-1 and TRBJ2-7; TRBD1 aligns across 11 bases. The CDR3 is 15 amino acids. The germline V gene encodes CDR1 MGHRA and CDR2 YSYEKL. J gave up 6 bases and V 2 bases, and 6 bases lay outside the gene matches. CDR3 DNA sequence: TGCGCCAGCAGCCAAACCCCCGGGACAGGGGGCGAGCAGTACTTC. It yields the protein CASSQTPGTGGEQYF.

The CDR3 DNA reads TGTGCCAGTAGTATTAGCGGGGAGCCCTCGGGAAACATTCAGTACTTC. It yields the protein CASSISGEPSGNIQYF. This chain uses TRBV19 with TRBJ2-4; TRBD2 agrees at 8 bases. The CDR3 runs 16 residues. CDR1 is LNHDA and CDR2 is SQIVND in the germline V gene (reference sequence). The trim removed 3 bases at V and 6 bases at J, leaving 10 bases unmatched. The full variable domain, in which reference TRBV19 and TRBJ2-4 provide the parts outside the CDR3, is DGGITQSPKYLFRKEGQNVTLSCEQNLNHDAMYWYRQDPGQGLRLIYYSQIVNDFQKGDIAEGYSVSREKKESFPLTVTSAQKNPTAFYLCASSISGEPSGNIQYFGAGTRLSVL.

This clone was recorded only once. The rearrangement links TRBV11-3 to TRBJ2-7; a weak D match, TRBD1 (5 bases). The CDR3 runs to 14 residues. V lost 3 bases and J 2 bases, leaving 11 bases between the germline ends. CDR1 and CDR2 (germline): SGHNT, YENEEA. CDR3 sequence reads: CASSFLKTAYEQYF. For the CDR3, the DNA is TGTGCCAGCAGCTTTTTAAAGACAGCCTACGAGCAGTACTTC.

The chain combines TRBV5-1 with TRBJ2-1; a weak D match, TRBD1 (6 bases). The CDR3 runs to 13 residues. Germline V gene lookup returns CDR1 SGHRS and CDR2 YFSETQ. The V gene lost 4 bases and the J gene lost 6 bases, with 11 bases spanning the gap. As DNA, the CDR3 is TGCGCCAGCAGCATAGGACAGATCAATGAGCAGTTCTTC. This encodes CASSIGQINEQFF.

Notes on this clone: The junction departs from the called germline gene at one end, perhaps through a read error. V and J are TRBV6-1 and TRBJ1-1, with 9 nucleotides matching TRBD1. CDR1 is MNHNS and CDR2 is SASEGT in the germline V gene. This CDR3 is 13 amino acids long. In DNA, the CDR3 is TGTGCCAGCAGTGAAATAAAGGGGACAGGGACCTCTTTT. This encodes CASSEIKGTGTSF.

The CDR3 spells CASSSRRDSEAFF. CDR3 sequence (DNA): TGTGCCAGCAGCTCAAGAAGGGACTCTGAAGCTTTCTTT. This chain joins TRBV7-8 and TRBJ1-1; perhaps TRBD1 as D (5 bases). Looked up from germline, CDR1 is SGHVS and CDR2 is FQNEAQ. The V and J ends lost 4 bases and 6 bases respectively, with 12 bases between them. The CDR3 spans 13 residues.

This clone was picked up one time. The V gene is TRBV7-9, the J gene TRBJ1-3; unclear D gene. Trimming stripped 2 bases from V and 4 bases from J, with 6 bases between. Looked up from germline, CDR1 is SEHNR and CDR2 is FQNEAQ (reference sequence). This CDR3 comprises 13 residues. The CDR3 region is CASSLNRGNTIYF. The CDR3 DNA reads as TGTGCCAGCAGCTTAAACAGAGGAAACACCATATATTTT.

The rearrangement links TRBV3-1 (or the pseudogene TRBV3-2) to TRBJ2-7; TRBD1 matches at 11 bases. There are 14 residues in the CDR3. The ends lost 5 bases at V and 6 bases at J; junction bases unmatched: 6. Germline assignment: CDR1 LGHDT and CDR2 YNNKEL (reference sequence). For the CDR3, the DNA is TGTGCCAGCAGCTCCGGGACAGGGGGACGCGAGCAGTACTTC. Translated: CASSSGTGGREQYF.

The genes are TRBV3-1 (or the pseudogene TRBV3-2) and TRBJ1-1, with 7 bases lining up with TRBD1. V was clipped by 1 base and J by 5 bases; unmatched bases: 4. Per the germline V gene, CDR1 is LGHDT and CDR2 is YNNKEL (reference sequence). This CDR3 comprises 14 residues. Here the CDR3 reads CASSQVTGETEAFF. For the CDR3, the DNA is TGTGCCAGCAGCCAAGTAACAGGGGAGACTGAAGCTTTCTTT.

This CDR3 is CASSARDSYEQYF. The CDR3 bases are TGCGCCAGCAGTGCCCGGGACAGCTACGAGCAGTACTTC. The rearrangement uses TRBV10-2 and TRBJ2-7, with TRBD1 identical over 7 bases. Germline assignment: CDR1 WSHSY and CDR2 SAAADI. With V trimmed by 4 bases and J by 3 bases, 3 bases remained unmatched. The CDR3 runs 13 residues.